This T cell receptor beta chain was obtained from a study of yellow fever vaccine responses in identical twins. Study observations and caveats: A vaccine T cell response that seemed partly convergent and partly personalized was reported in twins.

Germline CDR1 LNHDA, CDR2 SQIVND (reference sequence). V shed 5 bases and J shed 3 bases, with 8 bases lying between them. The CDR3 has 13 amino acids. Comment on this clonotype: The antigen is undetermined.

One entry per CDR3 protein, called by TCRdb with MiXCR from the RT-PCR reads. Counted here are approximately 2,500 distinct CDR3 sequences, over 75% occurring once; the ten biggest clones make up less than 3.5%. Source: T cells from blood (PBMCs), unsorted or a sorted subset (not recorded which), taken before or after yellow fever vaccination (not recorded which). The sequence was obtained from a woman between 18 and 30 years old who received the yellow fever vaccine. This sequence joins TRBV19 and TRBJ2-1; D perhaps matches TRBD2 (6 bases). The CDR3 protein is CASSGDFYNEQFF. Written as DNA, the CDR3 is TGTGCCAGTAGTGGGGACTTCTACAATGAGCAGTTCTTC.